The 5 T cell receptor beta chains below were found in one sample sequenced in a study of CD8 T cells in ankylosing spondylitis (dated by TCRdb to between 2016 and 2019). The library was generated by 5' RACE. The sample was run on an Illumina HiSeq 2500. TCRdb trimmed the raw reads at Q25, called clones with MiXCR and kept productive beta chains. Rows matching on CDR3 protein sequence are summarized as one entry with the most common DNA and genes. The sample profile shows 250,000 to 300,000 distinct CDR3 sequences; 18% of them were found once. 25% to 40% of the sample is taken by the ten largest. The sequenced sample consisted of blood, either unsorted or a sorted T cell fraction (not recorded which). The receptors were gathered from a male donor with ankylosing spondylitis or in good health (not recorded which).

This clonotype showed up many times. V is TRBV20-1 and J is TRBJ2-7; TRBD1 might be the D (6 bases). Germline V CDR1 and CDR2: DFQATT, SNEGSKA (reference sequence). V dropped 2 bases and J dropped 4 bases, with 9 bases sitting between them. The CDR3 covers 12 residues. CDR3 DNA sequence: TGCAGTGCTAGATTCACAGGGTACGAGCAGTACTTC. It translates to CSARFTGYEQYF.

In its sample, this clonotype was seen many times. V usage is TRBV29-1 and J usage is TRBJ1-6; the match to TRBD1 covers 7 bases. The V gene's germline CDR1 is SQVTM and CDR2 ANQGSEA. This CDR3 spans 16 amino acids. J lost 7 bases, V lost 5 bases, and 14 bases had no gene match. The CDR3 sequence: CSVRSGGTGENSPLHF. CDR3 DNA sequence: TGCAGCGTTAGATCTGGGGGCACAGGGGAAAATTCACCCCTCCACTTT.

The CDR3 loop is CASSEYAAGGQETQYF. The CDR3 coding sequence is TGTGCCAGCAGTGAATATGCGGCGGGGGGCCAAGAGACCCAGTACTTC. This sequence joins TRBV25-1 and TRBJ2-5; 8 nucleotides agree with TRBD2. This CDR3 is 16 amino acids long. V shed 0 bases, J shed 1 base, and the junction held 4 bases outside the gene matches. Per germline, CDR1 MGHDK and CDR2 SYGVNS.

The chain employs TRBV7-6 and TRBJ2-1, with TRBD2 matching 16 bases. From germline, CDR1 is SGHVS and CDR2 FNYEAQ. Trimming removed 5 bases from V and 8 bases from J; junction bases left unmatched: 21. The CDR3 runs 21 residues. The CDR3 is CASSARRERGGLAGGIHEQFF. The CDR3 DNA reads as TGTGCCAGCAGCGCCAGGAGAGAGCGCGGGGGACTAGCGGGAGGGATCCATGAGCAGTTCTTC.

This clonotype was observed many times. The gene calls are TRBV11-2 and TRBJ2-1, with unresolved D. The CDR3 is 15 residues long. The germline V gene encodes CDR1 SGHAT and CDR2 FQNNGV. Trimming took 1 base from V and 2 from J, leaving 9 bases between them. CDR3: CASSLGLSAYNEQFF. The CDR3 coding sequence is TGTGCCAGCAGCTTAGGACTTTCGGCCTACAATGAGCAGTTCTTC.